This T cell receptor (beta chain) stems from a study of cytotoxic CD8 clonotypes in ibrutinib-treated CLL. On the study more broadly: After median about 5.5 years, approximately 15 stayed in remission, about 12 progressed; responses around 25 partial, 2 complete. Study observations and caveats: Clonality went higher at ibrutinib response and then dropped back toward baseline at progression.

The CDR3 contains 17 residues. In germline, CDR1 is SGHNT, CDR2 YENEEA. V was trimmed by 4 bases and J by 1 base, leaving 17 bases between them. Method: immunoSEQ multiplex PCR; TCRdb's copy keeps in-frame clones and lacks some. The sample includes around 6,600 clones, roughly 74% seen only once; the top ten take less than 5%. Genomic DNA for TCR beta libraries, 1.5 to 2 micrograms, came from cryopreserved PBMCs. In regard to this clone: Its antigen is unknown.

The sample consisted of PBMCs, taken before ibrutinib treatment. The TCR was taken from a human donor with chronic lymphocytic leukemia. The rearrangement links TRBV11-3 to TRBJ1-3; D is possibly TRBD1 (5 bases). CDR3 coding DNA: TGTGCCAGCAGCTCATCCCCGACCGGGACTTCTGGAAACACCATATATTTT. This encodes CASSSSPTGTSGNTIYF.